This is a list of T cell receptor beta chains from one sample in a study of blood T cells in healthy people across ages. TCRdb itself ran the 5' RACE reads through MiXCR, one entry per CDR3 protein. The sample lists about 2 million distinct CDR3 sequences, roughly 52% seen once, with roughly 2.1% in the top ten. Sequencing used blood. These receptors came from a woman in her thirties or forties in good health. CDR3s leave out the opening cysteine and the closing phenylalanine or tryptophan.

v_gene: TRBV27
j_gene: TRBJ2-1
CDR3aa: ASSLSQLTGTGINEQF

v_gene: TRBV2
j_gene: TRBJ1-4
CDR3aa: ASSAPEGGGMINEKLF

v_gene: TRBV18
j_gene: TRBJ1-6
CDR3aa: ASSPIRDRGNSPLH

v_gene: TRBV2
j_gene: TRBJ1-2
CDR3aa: ASNIRDTPTNYGYT

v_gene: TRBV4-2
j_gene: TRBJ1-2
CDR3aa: ASSQDRIHGYT

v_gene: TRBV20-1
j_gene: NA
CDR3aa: SASLAGGKTQY

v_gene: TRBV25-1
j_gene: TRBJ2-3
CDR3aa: ASALAGAPTETQY

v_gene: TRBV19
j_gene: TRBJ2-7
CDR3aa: ASSIDPAGGSYEQY

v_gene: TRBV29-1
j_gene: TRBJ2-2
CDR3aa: SVEGESGELF

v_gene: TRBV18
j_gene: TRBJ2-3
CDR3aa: ASSPTPTWDRRDTQY

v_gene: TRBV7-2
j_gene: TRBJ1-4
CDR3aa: ASSPQGGPEKLF

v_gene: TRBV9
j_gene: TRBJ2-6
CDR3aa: ASSGESGANVLT

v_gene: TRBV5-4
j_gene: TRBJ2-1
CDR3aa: ASSLALAAYNEQF

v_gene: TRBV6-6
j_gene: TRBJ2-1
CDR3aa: ASSYMGGRDSYNEQF

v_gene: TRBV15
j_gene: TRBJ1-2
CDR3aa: ATSRELQGRYT

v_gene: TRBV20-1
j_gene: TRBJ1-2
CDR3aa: SARDGAGQGSYT

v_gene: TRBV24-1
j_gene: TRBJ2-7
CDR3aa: ATSDSTGTGTYEQY

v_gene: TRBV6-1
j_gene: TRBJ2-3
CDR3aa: ASSEMIARVTDTQY

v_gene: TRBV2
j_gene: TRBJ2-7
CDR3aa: ASSGGQGIHEQY

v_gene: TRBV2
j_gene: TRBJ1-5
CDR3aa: ASSEQTYSNQPQH

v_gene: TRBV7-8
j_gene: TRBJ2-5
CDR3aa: ASSPPGLAGGIGEQY

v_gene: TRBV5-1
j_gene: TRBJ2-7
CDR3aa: ASSRTGPEQY

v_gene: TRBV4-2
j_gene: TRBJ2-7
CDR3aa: ASSQSQVGERY

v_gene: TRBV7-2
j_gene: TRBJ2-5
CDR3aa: ASSLGGSEETQY

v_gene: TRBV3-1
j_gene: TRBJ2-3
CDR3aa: ASSQGGGSADTQY

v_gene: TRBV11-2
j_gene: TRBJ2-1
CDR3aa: ASSLVTAGGGEQF

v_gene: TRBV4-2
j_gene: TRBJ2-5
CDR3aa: ASSQDRLGETQY

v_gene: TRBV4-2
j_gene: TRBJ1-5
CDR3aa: ASSQTGGSLNQPQH